This T cell receptor (beta chain) was sequenced for a study of shared clonotypes between healthy human individuals (dated by TCRdb to the early 2020s). In the study overall: The cohort included a few men and two women between 18 and 49 years of age. For each donor, CD4 naive and CD4 memory were each run on three plates, CD8 naive on two plates, and CD8 memory on one plate. To estimate repertoire size and how much clonotypes are shared between individuals, the study performed deep sequencing of blood TCR repertoires from roughly five healthy adults. Different laboratories and diverse techniques were used to prepare libraries and sequence TCR repertoires, to increase sequencing depth and limit assay-specific biases. Leukapheresis yielded between about 0.9 and 8.9 billion PBMCs per donor.

On this clone itself: Its antigen remains unidentified. No base quality information exists; no much larger clone differs at one position.

Donors were healthy HIV-negative adults with no recently reported acute infections or vaccinations. Every donor was a Caucasian adult living in Nashville, Tennessee, USA. CD4+ T cells were enriched by magnetic negative selection; naive cells were then positively selected on CD45RA, and the negative fraction formed the memory subset. Blood was obtained by leukapheresis, after which PBMCs were separated by Ficoll-Histopaque density gradient centrifugation and cryopreserved in liquid nitrogen vapor phase. Analytical flow cytometry was used to check the purity and quantity of every magnetically sorted T cell population. Genomic DNA was isolated from each sorted fraction and quantified by UV absorbance on a Nanodrop 2000c. Using the deep immunoSEQ assay, TCR CDR3 regions were amplified from genomic DNA by multiplex PCR. Extracted genomic DNA from each cell subset was spread evenly across all wells of several immunoSEQ 96-well plates, with each plate serving as a replicate. Each replicate PCR for sorted subsets received approximately 220 ng genomic DNA, equal to tens of thousands of T cell genomes. Purified libraries were quantified with a Qubit 3.0 fluorometer, sized on a Bioanalyzer 2100, and re-quantified with the KAPA Library Quantification kit. Each immunoSEQ 96-well plate was sequenced on its own single-read 150-cycle Illumina NextSeq 550 flow cell. The study's own analysis went as follows. Because the immunoSEQ output held only junctional sequences and lacked quality scores, the filtering could not match the filtering applied to full-length reads. Sequences were annotated with PyIR, a Python wrapper for IgBLAST v1.9, using IMGT germline references to assign V/J genes and CDR3. Reads with weak V/J assignments (E-value above 1e-6), missing CDR3, stop codons, out-of-frame junctions, or ambiguous translated residues were removed. V3J clonotypes were defined as sequences sharing the same inferred V gene, J gene, and CDR3 amino acid sequence. To compute the percentage overlap between repertoires, the number of shared unique clonotypes was divided by the size of the smaller repertoire. Richness of each repertoire was evaluated using RTK rarefaction, the Chao1 estimator, and Recon v2.1 estimates of unobserved clonotypes. For all TCRbeta clonotypes obtained by the gDNA method from a few donors, generation probabilities were computed with OLGA. TCRdb took this table from immuneACCESS and kept in-frame rearrangements with V and J called. Such tables lack part of the clones; where checked against another copy, unresolved V genes explain under half of the gap, and the rest is unexplained. Clone size and V and J calls were adopted from that table, with D and trimming inferred from the DNA. The sample profile shows 800,000 to 1,200,000 clones; around 82% of them were found once. The ten largest clones represent 0.5% to 0.6% of the sample.

Reading from cysteine to phenylalanine, the CDR3 counts 14 amino acids. Only the CDR3 region is kept as DNA, spanning 42 bases read in frame from base 1. Looking up the germline V gene (reference sequence) yields CDR1 WNHNN and CDR2 SYGVQD. Relative to germline, V is 3 bases shorter and J is 8 bases shorter, with 16 bases between their ends. What the authors observed across the whole study: Compared with non-shared clonotypes, clonotypes shared by all four sorted-subset donors had higher generation probabilities. When four donors were compared, the shared fraction of clonotypes was around 5% for naive CD4, about 4% for naive CD8, roughly 2.3% for memory CD4, and approximately 0.4% for memory CD8. Larger estimated clonotype richness was generally found for naive subsets than for memory subsets. Only blood was sampled, and tissue TCR repertoires likely differ from those in blood. The small number of donors limited the genetic and exposure-history diversity represented. Pairwise subsampling indicated that sequencing depth was expected to affect the degree of clonotype sharing among donors. Even with the large sequencing depth, rarefaction of the sorted-subset datasets indicated that sequencing was incomplete.

Sequencing input: memory CD4+ T cells from PBMCs. The label giving this sample's cell subset or site can be read as: CD45RA-negative fraction. The V gene is TRBV10-1 and the J gene is TRBJ1-2, with a tentative D gene TRBD1 over 5 matching bases. This clonotype was obtained from a man in his late teens or twenties in good health. Some clones in this sample may be carry-over from other donors' samples. The DNA sequence is given as TGCGCCAGCAGTGATGGGAAGGGACCGGGAGGCTACACCTTC. Its translation is CASSDGKGPGGYTF.